These 22 T cell receptor beta chains came from one sample sequenced in a study of Ad26.COV2.S vaccination and SARS-CoV-2 variants. Sequencing was performed with immunoSEQ multiplex PCR; in TCRdb, only in-frame clones are kept and a portion is missing. The table lists approximately 410,000 clones, around 89% of them singletons. Treatment here: about 20 received Ad26.COV2.S at low or high dose, single or two shots; 5 received placebo; per-sample allocation not given. Each sample was drawn 63 days after the first injection (of vaccine or placebo). The specimen was peripheral blood, collected in a trial of Ad26.COV2.S vaccine versus placebo. These receptors were collected from a person aged 18-60 years who received the Ad26.COV2.S COVID-19 vaccine or a placebo.

The chain joins TRBV19 to TRBJ1-1; no reliable D call. Germline lookup yields CDR1 LNHDA and CDR2 SQIVND (reference sequence). With 3 bases removed from V and 1 base from J, the gap between germline ends came to 12 bases. There are 15 residues in the CDR3. The CDR3 protein is CASSIAWGRNTEAFF. DNA of the CDR3: TGTGCCAGTAGTATTGCATGGGGAAGGAACACTGAAGCTTTCTTT.

In its sample, this clone was seen a few times. The chain couples TRBV11-2 to TRBJ1-4, with D maybe TRBD1 (6 bases). Germline lookup yields CDR1 SGHAT and CDR2 FQNNGV. This CDR3 is built from 15 residues. V lost 0 bases to trimming and J lost 5 bases, with 10 bases between them. The CDR3 reads CASSLEGAGNEKLFF. In nucleotides, the CDR3 is TGTGCCAGCAGCTTAGAGGGGGCCGGGAATGAAAAACTGTTTTTT.

The V and J genes are TRBV11-1 and TRBJ1-6; TRBD1 agrees at 10 bases. The CDR3 is 16 amino acids. Germline CDR1 is SGHAT and CDR2 is FQDESV (reference sequence). J lost 7 bases, V lost 5 bases, and 8 bases had no gene match. DNA for the CDR3: TGTGCCAGCAGCCCTGGGACAGGGGTAAGGAATTCACCCCTCCACTTT. This gives the protein CASSPGTGVRNSPLHF.

The chain recombines TRBV27 with TRBJ2-5; the D is unclear. The V gene lost 6 bases and the J gene lost 5 bases, with 22 bases spanning the gap. The CDR3 runs to 16 residues. Germline V gene data show CDR1 as MNHEY and CDR2 as SMNVEV (reference sequence). This chain's CDR3 is CASRYREKGVRETQYF. DNA for the CDR3: TGTGCCAGCAGATACCGCGAAAAGGGTGTCAGGGAGACCCAGTACTTC.

The rearrangement joins TRBV7-9 to TRBJ1-4, with 7 positions matching TRBD1. Trimming at V came to 10 bases and at J to 4 bases, leaving 3 bases not matched to a gene. The CDR3 has 12 residues. Per the germline V gene, CDR1 is SEHNR and CDR2 is FQNEAQ (reference sequence). CDR3 sequence: CATRQGNEKLFF. DNA for the CDR3: TGTGCCACCCGACAGGGTAATGAAAAACTGTTTTTT.

This clone was counted a few times. The chain is built from TRBV30 and TRBJ1-6; 8 nucleotides line up with TRBD1. Germline V lookup: CDR1 GTSNPN, CDR2 SVGIG (reference sequence). The CDR3 runs 15 residues. With V trimmed by 2 bases and J by 10 bases, 10 bases remained unmatched. The CDR3 DNA sequence: TGTGCCTGGAGTCCGACTGGACAGGGACGATCACCCCTCCACTTT. Encoded protein: CAWSPTGQGRSPLHF.

The rearrangement uses TRBV6-5 and TRBJ2-5; 8 nucleotides align to TRBD1. CDR3 length equals 15 residues. The germline gives CDR1 MNHEY, CDR2 SVGAGI. The V gene end was trimmed by 1 base and the J gene end by 0 bases; junction bases not matched to a gene: 1. The CDR3 DNA is TGTGCCAGCAGTTACTGGGACAGGAACCAAGAGACCCAGTACTTC. Its translation is CASSYWDRNQETQYF.

This sequence joins TRBV3-1 (or the pseudogene TRBV3-2) and TRBJ1-2, with D possibly being TRBD1 (5 bases). The CDR3 consists of 15 residues. V was pared by 0 bases and J by 2 bases, with 10 bases between. Germline lookup yields CDR1 LGHDT and CDR2 YNNKEL (reference sequence). The CDR3 protein is CASSQDTGGNYGYTF. DNA for the CDR3: TGTGCCAGCAGCCAAGATACGGGGGGAAACTATGGCTACACCTTC.

The count of this clone is one. V is TRBV30 and J is TRBJ2-2, with 9 bases lining up with TRBD1. CDR3 length: 13 residues. CDR1 is GTSNPN and CDR2 is SVGIG in the germline V gene (reference sequence). Losses at the gene ends were 3 bases for V and 8 bases for J; bases not matched to a gene: 4. The CDR3 spells CAWSVGTGGELFF. CDR3 bases: TGTGCCTGGAGCGTTGGGACAGGGGGGGAGCTGTTTTTT.

V gene TRBV4-3 combines with J gene TRBJ2-3; TRBD1 might be the D (5 bases). Germline V gene lookup returns CDR1 LGHNA and CDR2 YSLEER. The length of the CDR3 is 15 residues. The V gene lost 0 bases and the J gene lost 5 bases, with 12 bases spanning the gap. The DNA for the CDR3 is TGCGCCAGCAGCCAAGACCAGGGCGCCAGAGATACGCAGTATTTT. As protein: CASSQDQGARDTQYF.

The count of this clone is one. The chain combines TRBV6-5 with TRBJ1-5; perhaps TRBD1 as D (5 bases). The CDR3 consists of 13 residues. The germline V gene encodes CDR1 MNHEY and CDR2 SVGAGI. V gave up 6 bases and J gave up 7 bases, with 13 bases separating them. CDR3 nucleotide sequence: TGTGCCAGCAGCCGGGGCGCGGGGCAGCCCCAGCATTTT. Amino acid sequence: CASSRGAGQPQHF.

This rearrangement joins TRBV4-2 to TRBJ1-4, with a tentative D call TRBD1 (6 bases). This CDR3 spans 15 amino acids. CDR1 is LGHNA and CDR2 is YNFKEQ in the germline V gene. Trimming cost V 0 bases and J 11 bases, with 16 bases left between them. Here the CDR3 reads CASSQDWPGRGKLFF. For the CDR3, the DNA is TGTGCCAGCAGCCAAGATTGGCCGGGGAGGGGGAAACTGTTTTTT.

The V call is TRBV28, the J call TRBJ2-2; 8 bases map to TRBD2. With V trimmed by 10 bases and J by 2 bases, 9 bases remained unmatched. Germline values: CDR1 MDHEN, CDR2 SYDVKM. CDR3 length: 15 residues. Here the CDR3 reads CATQPGGVNTGELFF. CDR3 in DNA: TGTGCCACCCAACCCGGGGGGGTTAACACCGGGGAGCTGTTTTTT. The whole variable domain, remainder taken from reference TRBV28 and TRBJ2-2, is DVKVTQSSRYLVKRTGEKVFLECVQDMDHENMFWYRQDPGLGLRLIYFSYDVKMKEKGDIPEGYSVSREKKERFSLILESASTNQTSMYLCATQPGGVNTGELFFGEGSRLTVL.

The chain recombines TRBV2 with TRBJ1-2, with a weak D call TRBD1 (5 bases). This CDR3 spans 16 amino acids. From germline, CDR1 is SNHLY and CDR2 FYNNEI. Between the trimmed V and J ends, which lost 6 bases and 3 bases, there was a span of 20 bases. The CDR3 is CASSDDRGLNHYGYTF. As DNA, the CDR3 is TGTGCCAGCAGCGACGACCGGGGCCTAAACCACTATGGCTACACCTTC. The full variable domain, rest sourced from reference TRBV2 and TRBJ1-2, is EPEVTQTPSHQVTQMGQEVILRCVPISNHLYFYWYRQILGQKVEFLVSFYNNEISEKSEIFDDQFSVERPDGSNFTLKIRSTKLEDSAMYFCASSDDRGLNHYGYTFGSGTRLTVV.

The chain has TRBV27 and TRBJ1-4; D gene unclear. The V gene lost 3 bases and the J gene lost 8 bases, with 10 bases spanning the gap. This CDR3 spans 13 amino acids. Germline V CDR1 and CDR2: MNHEY, SMNVEV (reference sequence). CDR3 nucleotide sequence: TGTGCCAGCAGTTTGCTACGTGGAGAAAAACTGTTTTTT. Its translation is CASSLLRGEKLFF.

The V and J genes are TRBV9 and TRBJ2-2; 8 positions agree with TRBD1. This CDR3 contains 16 residues. Trimming took 2 bases from V and 4 from J; bases not matched to a gene: 7. The germline V gene has CDR1 SGDLS and CDR2 YYNGEE. The CDR3 sequence: CASSVERDRSTGELFF. CDR3 nucleotide sequence: TGTGCCAGCAGCGTTGAAAGGGACAGGAGCACCGGGGAGCTGTTTTTT.

V is TRBV9 and J is TRBJ2-7; TRBD2 matches 10 bases. Trimming removed 0 bases from V and 3 bases from J; junction bases left unmatched: 6. Looked up from germline, CDR1 is SGDLS and CDR2 is YYNGEE. CDR3 length: 16 amino acids. CDR3: CASSVGVLAGDYEQYF. In nucleotides, the CDR3 is TGTGCCAGCAGCGTAGGGGTGCTAGCGGGGGACTACGAGCAGTACTTC.

Worth noting for this clone: The junction does not match germline at one end; this may be a read error. This chain joins TRBV7-7 and TRBJ2-3; D call uncertain. Per the germline V gene, CDR1 is SSHAT and CDR2 is FNYEAQ (reference sequence). The CDR3 totals 13 residues. In DNA, the CDR3 is TGTGCTAGCAGCTCCGACTCGGTGGATACGCAGTATTTT. Its translation: CASSSDSVDTQYF.

The chain has TRBV19 and TRBJ1-1; 10 positions match TRBD1. The CDR3 is 14 residues long. CDR1 is LNHDA and CDR2 is SQIVND in the germline V gene (reference sequence). V lost 6 bases and J lost 4; bases outside the gene matches: 5. The CDR3 is CASRRDRGGTEAFF. The CDR3 DNA reads TGTGCCAGTAGGCGGGACAGGGGAGGCACTGAAGCTTTCTTT.

The rearrangement links TRBV5-6 to TRBJ1-5; D may be TRBD1 (6 bases). Trimming stripped 0 bases from V and 5 bases from J, with 9 bases between. The CDR3 loop spans 14 amino acids. CDR1 is SGHDT and CDR2 is YYEEEE in the germline V gene. CDR3 nucleotides: TGTGCCAGCAGCTTGGGCGGGGGCGATCAGCCCCAGCATTTT. Translation: CASSLGGGDQPQHF.

The V gene is TRBV19, the J gene TRBJ2-1, with 10 bases lining up with TRBD1. The CDR3 contains 17 residues. The J segment lost 8 bases and the V segment lost 8 bases, leaving 18 bases of the junction unmatched. Germline V gene sequence: CDR1 LNHDA, CDR2 SQIVND (reference sequence). In DNA, the CDR3 is TGTGCCAGTTCCCGGCTCTCCGGGACAGGGGATTGGTATGAGCAGTTCTTC. Translating gives CASSRLSGTGDWYEQFF.

With regard to this clone: Other DNA sequences of this sample code for an identical CDR3. The chain carries TRBV12-3 or TRBV12-4 and TRBJ2-7; 7 nucleotides line up with TRBD2. This CDR3 comprises 13 residues. Trimming at V came to 0 bases and at J to 4 bases, leaving 0 bases not matched to a gene. The CDR3 nucleotides are TGTGCCAGCAGTTTAGCGGGGGGGTACGAGCAGTACTTC. It yields the protein CASSLAGGYEQYF.